This TCR beta chain was documented in a study of T cells in Graves' hyperthyroidism and ophthalmopathy (dated by TCRdb to the late 2010s). Concerning the study at large: Peripheral blood samples were taken at the time of initial diagnosis, prior to any treatment. To identify TCR V-J signatures that set the groups apart, the researchers used a discovery cohort of 95 to 100 patients, made up of under 45 with Graves' ophthalmopathy and 57 with stable Graves' hyperthyroidism. An independent validation cohort of around 19 hyperthyroidism patients and about 15 patients who later progressed to ophthalmopathy tested prospective prediction of ophthalmopathy. The 75 to 100 discovery patients were randomly divided into training and test sets at a 7:3 ratio. Thyroid tissue and blood T-cell repertoires from more than 5 Graves' hyperthyroidism patients were also compared in the study. After sampling, hyperthyroidism patients received methimazole starting at 30 mg daily, and ophthalmopathy patients received high-dose intravenous methylprednisolone. According to the paper, TCR Vbeta CDR3 sequencing was carried out on some 130 peripheral blood samples, which came from under 50 ophthalmopathy, 75 to 80 hyperthyroidism and about 17 progressor patients.

The TCR beta CDR3 regions were amplified from the RNA transcripts. The first round of RT-PCR for the TCR CDR3 was performed with the HTBI primer set and the Qiagen OneStep RT-PCR kit. A second multiplex PCR round built the libraries, followed by size selection and purification. Paired-end sequencing of the libraries was performed with 100 bp reads on an Illumina HiSeq2000. In the authors' own workflow: SOAPnuke was used to process the raw data, throwing out any read that contained adapters or uncalled bases, had a mean Phred below 15, or lacked an exact constant-primer or identifier match. High-quality paired reads were merged using COPE v1.2.5, and each unique nucleotide sequence was defined as a clonotype. MiTCR v1.1 was used to align the clonotypes against IMGT TRBV, TRBD and TRBJ reference segments. The analysis was restricted to V-J combinations with a frequency above 0.0001, which together covered around 99% of the repertoires. The TCS score was defined as F50 (clonal expansion) divided by E x V (chaos), with BLOSUM62-based TCRdist calculated between CDR3 peptides within each V-J. Welch's t-statistics and random forest reduced roughly 540 V-J features to 13, which were used in a naive Bayes classifier (R e1071). The raw public data were reprocessed by TCRdb itself: fastp quality trimming at Q25, MiXCR clonotype calling, in-frame beta chains only. CDR3 protein duplicates are merged, each entry listing the most common genes and DNA. TCRdb's processing, not the study's, gives the V and J calls here. This sample is represented by over 500,000 distinct CDR3 sequences; about 16% of them were singletons. Clones ranked in the top ten supply about 31% of the sample.

From the germline V gene, CDR1 is SGHRS and CDR2 is YFSETQ. The CDR3 contains 19 residues, cysteine and phenylalanine counted. Only the CDR3 region is kept as DNA, spanning 57 bases read in frame from base 1. The germline V and J ends show losses of 4 bases and 2 bases respectively, and no gene match explains 17 bases of the junction. Study-wide findings and limitations: In validation, the model predicted progression to ophthalmopathy a median of about 6 months before onset, with about 70% sensitivity and 72.22% specificity. No statistical method was used to set the sample size in advance, and investigators knew the group allocation. Ophthalmopathy was separated from stable hyperthyroidism by a 13 V-J signature model, with 85% to 90% sensitivity and about 81% specificity obtained in cross-validation and 80%/75% obtained in testing. Blood samples also contained most of the expanded thyroid clonotypes (frequency above 0.001), which suggests that blood repertoires may reflect thyroid immune responses.

Moderately to severely active disease, a Clinical Activity Score of at least 3, a NOSPECS grade of at least 4, and a duration under 3 months were present in ophthalmopathy patients. Exclusion was applied to patients with uncontrolled infections, other autoimmune diseases, pregnancy or lactation. Clinical symptoms, serum thyroxine and TRAb, thyroid ultrasound, and orbital computed tomography formed the basis for the diagnoses. PBMCs were separated from roughly 9.6 ml of fresh peripheral blood using Ficoll-Paque density gradient centrifugation. Total RNA was extracted with Trizol reagent, and quality was checked on an Agilent 2100 Bioanalyzer. This clonotype was seen more than once but under ten times. This receptor's antigen is unknown. Base qualities are missing; no much larger clone stands one base away.

This receptor chain uses TRBV5-1 and TRBJ2-5; 10 middle bases align to TRBD1. Sample: blood. This TCR came from a woman in her twenties or thirties with Graves' ophthalmopathy. The CDR3 reads CASSTPTGGLSGSQETQYF. In nucleotides, the sequence is TGCGCCAGCAGCACCCCGACAGGGGGCTTAAGCGGGAGTCAAGAGACCCAGTACTTC.